This TCR beta chain appears in the sequencing data of a study of blood T cell repertoires in COVID-19. Study in general: The study drew acute and convalescent COVID-19 samples from the United States, Italy and Spain. PBMCs, B-cell-depleted T cells, or T cells were the source of the cDNA or gDNA that made up the material.

This clone was counted between two and nine times. Germline V gene data show CDR1 as LGHNT and CDR2 as FRNRAP. The CDR3 contains 16 residues. Trimming stripped 5 bases from V and 1 base from J, with 17 bases between. Methods used by the authors: Using reference gene primer amplification, nucleated cell counts were estimated. Assay: immunoSEQ multiplex PCR; the TCRdb copy retains only in-frame clones and omits some. From that table come the V and J calls and clone size; the DNA was used to work out D and trimming. The top ten hold around 6% of the sample, which has fewer than 200,000 clones, approximately 90% seen once.

V is TRBV12-5 and J is TRBJ1-1; D remains unclear. The clonotype was recovered from a middle-aged man with active or convalescent COVID-19. Sequencing was performed on peripheral blood. The CDR3 DNA follows: TGTGCTAGTGGTGCTTACCCGGGTACGTGGAACACTGAAGCTTTCTTT. Protein product: CASGAYPGTWNTEAFF.